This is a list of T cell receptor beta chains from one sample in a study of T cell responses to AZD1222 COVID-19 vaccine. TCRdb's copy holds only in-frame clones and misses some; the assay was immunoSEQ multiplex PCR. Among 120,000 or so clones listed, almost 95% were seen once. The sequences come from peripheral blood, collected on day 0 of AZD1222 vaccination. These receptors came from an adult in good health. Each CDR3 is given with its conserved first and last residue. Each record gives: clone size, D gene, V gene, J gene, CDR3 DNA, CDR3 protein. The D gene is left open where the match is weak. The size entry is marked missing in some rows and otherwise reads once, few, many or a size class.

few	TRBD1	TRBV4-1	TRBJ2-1	TGCGCCAGCAGCCCGACAGGGGGTTATGAGCAGTTCTTC	CASSPTGGYEQFF
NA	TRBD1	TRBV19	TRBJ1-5	TGTGCCAGTAAGCCGGGACAGGGGCAACAGCCCCAGCATTTT	CASKPGQGQQPQHF
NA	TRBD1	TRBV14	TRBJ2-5	TGTGCCAGCAGCCTGTCGGGGACAGGGGGTTTTCAAGAGACCCAGTACTTC	CASSLSGTGGFQETQYF
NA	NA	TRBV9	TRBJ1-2	TGTGCCAGCAGCCCACATTTTAAAGGAGAGGAGGACGGCTACACCTTC	CASSPHFKGEEDGYTF
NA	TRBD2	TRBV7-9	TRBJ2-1	TGTGCCAGCAGCCCCGCCTGGCTAGCGGGAAACAATGAGCAGTTCTTC	CASSPAWLAGNNEQFF
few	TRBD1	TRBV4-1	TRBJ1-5	TGCGCCAGCAGCATAGGGGGAGGGGGCGGTCAGCCCCAGCATTTT	CASSIGGGGGQPQHF
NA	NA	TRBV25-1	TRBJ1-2	TGTGCCAGCTCACAAGACCCTAACTATGGCTACACCTTC	CASSQDPNYGYTF
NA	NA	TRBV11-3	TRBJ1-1	TGTGCCAGTGAGTTTGGGCTCGGACTGAACACTGAAGCTTTCTTT	CASEFGLGLNTEAFF
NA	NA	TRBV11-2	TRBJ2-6	TGTGCCAGCAGCTTAGAAACGGGCTCTGGGGCCAACGTCCTGACTTTC	CASSLETGSGANVLTF
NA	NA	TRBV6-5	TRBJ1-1	TGTGCCAGCAGTTACCGACTAGCCGAGAACACTGAAGCTTTCTTT	CASSYRLAENTEAFF
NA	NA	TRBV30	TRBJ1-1	TGTGCCCGAAACAGGATCGGGACTGAAGCTTTCTTT	CARNRIGTEAFF
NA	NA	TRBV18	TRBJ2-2	TGTGCCAGCTCACCCAGTAGGACAGCAAACACCGGGGAGCTGTTTTTT	CASSPSRTANTGELFF
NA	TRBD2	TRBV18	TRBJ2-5	TGTGCCAGCTCACCAAATCCAGCGGGAGATGAGACCCAGTACTTC	CASSPNPAGDETQYF
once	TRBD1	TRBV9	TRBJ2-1	TGTGCCAGCAGCGGGGGGACAGGGTCAGTCAATGAGCAGTTCTTC	CASSGGTGSVNEQFF
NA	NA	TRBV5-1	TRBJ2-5	TGCGCCAGCAGCTCCCCGATCGGGGAAGAGACCCAGTACTTC	CASSSPIGEETQYF
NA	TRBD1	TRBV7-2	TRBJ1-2	TGTGCCAGCAGCTTAGCCCTGGACAGGGTGGACTACTATGGCTACACCTTC	CASSLALDRVDYYGYTF
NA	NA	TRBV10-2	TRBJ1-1	TGCGCCAGCAGTCAGGGTTCTGAAGCTTTCTTT	CASSQGSEAFF
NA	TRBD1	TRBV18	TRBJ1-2	TGTGCCAGCTCACCTAGGACAGGGGAGGGCTACACCTTC	CASSPRTGEGYTF
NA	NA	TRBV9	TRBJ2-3	TGTGCCAGCAGCTCCCGCGGGGACACCACAGATACGCAGTATTTT	CASSSRGDTTDTQYF
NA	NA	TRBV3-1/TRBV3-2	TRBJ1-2	TGTGCCAGCAGCCCGGACAGCCTCTATGGCTACACCTTC	CASSPDSLYGYTF
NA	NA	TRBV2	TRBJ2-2	TGTGCCAGCACCTGGACGGGGAACACCGGGGAGCTGTTTTTT	CASTWTGNTGELFF
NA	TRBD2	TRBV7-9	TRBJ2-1	TGTGCCAGCAGCTTAGCTGGTAGCGGGGGGCTGGCTTTTCTGGATGAGCAGTTCTTC	CASSLAGSGGLAFLDEQFF
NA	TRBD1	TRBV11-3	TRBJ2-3	TGTGCCAGCAGCTTATTGGGACAGATCACAGATACGCAGTATTTT	CASSLLGQITDTQYF
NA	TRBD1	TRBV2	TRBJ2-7	TGTGCCAGCAGGGTCAGGACAGGGGTCTACGAGCAGTACTTC	CASRVRTGVYEQYF
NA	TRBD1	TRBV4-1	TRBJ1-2	TGCGCCAGCAGCCAACCGGGACAGGGGGCTCATGGCTACACCTTC	CASSQPGQGAHGYTF
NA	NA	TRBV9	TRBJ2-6	TGTGCCAGCAGCGTGAGGAACTCTGGGGCCAACGTCCTGACTTTC	CASSVRNSGANVLTF
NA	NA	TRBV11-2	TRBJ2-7	TGTGCCAGCAGTTATGACGGGACGAGCTCCTACGAGCAGTACTTC	CASSYDGTSSYEQYF
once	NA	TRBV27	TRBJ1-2	TGTGCCAGCAGCCGAGCCTCAGGGGTTCCGGATGGCTACACCTTC	CASSRASGVPDGYTF
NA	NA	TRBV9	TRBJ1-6	TGTGCCAGCAGCGTAGGGGGCAGGTCATCACCCCTCCACTTT	CASSVGGRSSPLHF